This T cell receptor beta chain was recorded in a study of shared clonotypes between healthy human individuals. Study results and caveats: Non-shared clonotypes displayed generation probabilities falling below those of clonotypes present in all four donors.

Generated by immunoSEQ multiplex PCR, the TCRdb table keeps only in-frame clones and is missing some. Of approximately 2,000,000 clones in the sample, around 92% were seen once. Among the donors, all were Caucasian adults who lived in Nashville, Tennessee. CD4+ cells yielded CD45RA+ naive and CD45RA-negative memory subsets. With regard to this clone: Antigen unknown.

The CDR3 is made up of 16 amino acids. J lost 0 bases, V lost 4 bases, and 7 bases had no gene match. Germline values: CDR1 SGHRS, CDR2 YFSETQ. This clonotype was obtained from a man aged 18 to 30 in good health. Some clones in this sample may be carry-over from other donors' samples. The V gene is TRBV5-1, the J gene TRBJ1-1; 9 bases agree with TRBD1. The source material was naive CD4+ T cells from PBMCs. Subset noted: CD45RA+ positively selected. DNA for the CDR3: TGCGCCAGCAGCCTAGGGACAGGGAGGGTGAACACTGAAGCTTTCTTT. Amino acids: CASSLGTGRVNTEAFF.